This TCR beta chain is drawn from a study of cytomegalovirus exposure and HLA in healthy donors. General study findings and limits: Accounts indicate the classifier identified cytomegalovirus status with strong specificity and sensitivity. A highly shared variant cluster was judged a likely technical artifact.

With 60 Vbeta and 13 Jbeta primers, the PCR was carried out. The method was immunoSEQ multiplex PCR; TCRdb's version includes in-frame clones alone and lacks a portion of them. The table has over 150,000 clones, over 70% seen once; the top ten hold under 3%. The donors (healthy individuals) were bone marrow donors. As regards this clone: Its antigen is undetermined.

With 1 base clipped from V and 1 base from J, the junction kept 9 bases outside the gene matches. CDR3 length: 19 amino acids. Looked up from germline, CDR1 is SGHNT and CDR2 is YYREEE (reference sequence). V and J are TRBV5-4 and TRBJ2-2; 11 bases are shared with TRBD2. Sequenced: PBMCs. The source of this sequence is a woman in her forties or fifties in good health and CMV-seropositive. CDR3 loop: CASSLKTGLAVKNTGELFF. The CDR3, as DNA: TGTGCCAGCAGCTTGAAGACGGGACTAGCGGTAAAGAACACCGGGGAGCTGTTTTTT. Based on the CDR3 plus reference TRBV5-4 and TRBJ2-2, the full variable domain is ETGVTQSPTHLIKTRGQQVTLRCSSQSGHNTVSWYQQALGQGPQFIFQYYREEENGRGNFPPRFSGLQFPNYSSELNVNALELDDSALYLCASSLKTGLAVKNTGELFFGEGSRLTVL.